This T cell receptor beta chain is drawn from a study of T cell responses to AZD1222 COVID-19 vaccine (dated by TCRdb to about 2021). The study in broad terms: TCR sequencing covered some 240 trial participants: 200 to 220 given two doses of AZD1222 and 26 given two doses of MenACWY control vaccine. Trial participants were enrolled by age into subgroups of 18-55, 56-69 and 70-plus years, and around 140, 26 and 57 TCR-sequenced participants, respectively, were included in these subgroups. Here is what the overall study found, with its caveats: After two AZD1222 doses, both the breadth and the depth of spike-specific TCRs were significantly higher than at day 0 and than in MenACWY recipients. In the small 56-69-year group, the increase in depth fell short of significance, most likely because of low power. Epitopes outside the regions mutated in the B.1.351 and B.1.1.7 variants were reportedly recognized by nearly half of the unique spike-specific TCRs. Because no day 14 peak-response samples were available, repertoires were characterized only after the peak T cell response. Conclusions about previously exposed vaccinees are limited, since just 6 or 7 AZD1222 recipients were seropositive for SARS-CoV-2 at baseline. CD4 TCRs associated with the vaccine covered the entire spike protein, and the dominant responses were in regions 160-218 and 743-854. Most participants were white British and females outnumbered males, and the authors suggested that clonal diversity may have been underestimated.

Details on this clone: Its binding antigen is unknown. The DNA is left out, because the CDR3 cannot be placed on it with certainty; the CDR3 is given as TCRdb lists it.

The CDR3 contains 15 residues, cysteine and phenylalanine counted. The CDR3 regions of human TCRbeta chains were analyzed by immunosequencing. On the study's bioinformatics: Repertoire TCRs were checked for matches against a reference library of SARS-CoV-2-specific TCRs that had been generated using the MIRA antigen-specificity platform. Breadth meant the fraction of unique TCRs that were SARS-CoV-2-associated, whereas depth meant the fraction of total T cells that were SARS-CoV-2-associated. Using the MIRA data, each spike-specific TCR was assigned both to the spike region to which the TCR was reactive and to a CD4 or CD8 class. Log10-transformed breadth and depth values were compared by one-way ANOVA with Sidak's multiple comparisons tests. Imported from immuneACCESS, the table was reduced by TCRdb to in-frame sequences with V and J called. These copies leave out some clones; in studies compared against another copy, an unresolved V gene accounts for under half, and the cause of the remainder is not known. V, J and clone size were drawn from that table, and D and trimming were deduced from the DNA. The sample table holds over 150,000 clones, of which approximately 93% were seen once. The ten largest make up approximately 1% of the sample.

The time point label for this specimen denotes: about 28 days (+/-7) after the second vaccine dose. AZD1222 recipients whose second dose came at about 4 weeks and those whose second dose came at about 12 weeks were combined into one group, since spike-specific TCR depth and breadth did not differ between the two schedules. The vaccinee samples were drawn from two UK trials, COV001 and COV002, one of which was a single-blind randomized controlled phase 2/3 trial testing AZD1222 (ChAdOx1 nCoV-19) in healthy adults. For TCRbeta chain sequencing, PBMC samples were collected from trial participants at day 0 and at day 28 after the second dose.

The sequence came from an adult who received the AZD1222 COVID-19 vaccine. This chain joins TRBV23-1 to TRBJ1-2. TRBV23-1 is recorded as an ORF, its role being uncertain. The sequencing here drew on peripheral blood, taken 28 days after the second AZD1222 dose. CDR3 region: CAIGSGQGGIYGYTF.